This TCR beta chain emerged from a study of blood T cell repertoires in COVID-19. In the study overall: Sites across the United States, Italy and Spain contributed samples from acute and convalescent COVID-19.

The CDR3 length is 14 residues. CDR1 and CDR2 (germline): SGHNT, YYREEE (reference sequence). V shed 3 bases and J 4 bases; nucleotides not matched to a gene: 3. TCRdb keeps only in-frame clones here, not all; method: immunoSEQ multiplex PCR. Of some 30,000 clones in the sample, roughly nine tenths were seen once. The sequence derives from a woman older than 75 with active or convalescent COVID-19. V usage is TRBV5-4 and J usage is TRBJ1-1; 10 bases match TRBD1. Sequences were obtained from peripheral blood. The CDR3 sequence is CASSWDRGGTEAFF. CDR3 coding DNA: TGTGCCAGCAGCTGGGACAGGGGTGGCACTGAAGCTTTCTTT.